A selection of T cell receptor beta chains follows, all from one sample in a study of brain T cells in children with intractable seizures. Only in-frame clones appear in the TCRdb table, and some are missing; sequencing was by immunoSEQ multiplex PCR. The table records about 340,000 clones, over 85% of them present only once. Sequenced material: peripheral blood, taken 5 to 6 months after surgery. These receptors were taken from a boy younger than two with tuberous sclerosis and intractable seizures. The CDR3 runs from the conserved cysteine through the conserved F or W. The D gene is left open where the match is weak. Clone size is shown for a subset of rows, as once, few, many or a class of expanded clone.

clone size	V gene	J gene	D gene	CDR3 protein	CDR3 DNA
once	TRBV24-1	TRBJ2-7	TRBD2	CATSDFRSGGRQYF	TGTGCCACCAGTGATTTTAGGTCGGGAGGAAGACAGTACTTC
.	TRBV12-3/TRBV12-4	TRBJ1-1	.	CASSPTRSTEAFF	TGTGCCAGCAGCCCGACGAGGAGCACTGAAGCTTTCTTT
.	TRBV2	TRBJ2-7	TRBD1	CASSERDRAYEQYF	TGTGCCAGCAGTGAACGAGACAGGGCCTACGAGCAGTACTTC
.	TRBV28	TRBJ2-7	TRBD1	CATETGMAYEQYF	TGTGCCACCGAGACAGGGATGGCCTACGAGCAGTACTTC
.	TRBV7-9	TRBJ1-5	.	CASSDGFNQPQHF	TGTGCCAGCAGTGACGGATTCAATCAGCCCCAGCATTTT
once	TRBV6-5	TRBJ1-2	TRBD1	CASSYSRDRDYGYTF	TGTGCCAGCAGTTACTCGAGAGACAGGGACTATGGCTACACCTTC
.	TRBV29-1	TRBJ1-4	.	CSVREQGTNEKLFF	TGCAGCGTCCGGGAACAGGGAACTAATGAAAAACTGTTTTTT
.	TRBV28	TRBJ1-2	TRBD1	CASSPRDRGSHGYTF	TGTGCCAGCAGTCCTCGGGACAGGGGATCACATGGCTACACCTTC
.	TRBV2	TRBJ1-1	.	CASMLTGVNTEAFF	TGTGCCAGCATGTTAACAGGAGTGAACACTGAAGCTTTCTTT
.	TRBV29-1	TRBJ2-1	.	CSVEEGVANEQFF	TGCAGCGTTGAAGAGGGGGTAGCGAATGAGCAGTTCTTC
.	TRBV3-1/TRBV3-2	TRBJ1-1	TRBD1	CASSQGTGGVVAFF	TGTGCCAGCAGCCAGGGGACAGGGGGCGTCGTCGCTTTCTTT
.	TRBV2	TRBJ2-7	.	CASSEVDGYEQYF	TGTGCCAGCAGTGAAGTCGACGGCTACGAGCAGTACTTC
few	TRBV5-4	TRBJ1-5	.	CASSLGRSQPQHF	TGTGCCAGCAGCTTGGGAAGGAGTCAGCCCCAGCATTTT
.	TRBV7-9	TRBJ2-2	.	CASSSLFVGTVANTGELFF	TGTGCCAGCAGCTCCTTATTTGTCGGGACGGTCGCGAACACCGGGGAGCTGTTTTTT
.	TRBV6-5	TRBJ1-1	TRBD1	CASSTGGTEAFF	TGTGCCAGCTCAACAGGGGGCACTGAAGCTTTCTTT
.	TRBV4-1	TRBJ1-5	.	CASSQDIGGDSNQPQHF	TGCGCCAGCAGCCAAGACATAGGGGGAGATAGCAATCAGCCCCAGCATTTT
.	TRBV2	TRBJ1-6	.	CASSWDIYNSPLHF	TGTGCCAGCAGTTGGGACATTTATAATTCACCCCTCCACTTT
.	TRBV20-1	TRBJ2-3	.	CSASVTSDTQYF	TGCAGTGCTAGTGTAACTTCAGATACGCAGTATTTT
.	TRBV7-2	TRBJ1-2	TRBD1	CASSLGTGFSGYTF	TGTGCCAGCAGCTTAGGGACAGGGTTCAGTGGCTACACCTTC
.	TRBV5-1	TRBJ1-1	TRBD1	CASSANRQGRSAEAFF	TGCGCCAGCAGCGCCAACCGACAGGGTCGAAGCGCTGAAGCTTTCTTT